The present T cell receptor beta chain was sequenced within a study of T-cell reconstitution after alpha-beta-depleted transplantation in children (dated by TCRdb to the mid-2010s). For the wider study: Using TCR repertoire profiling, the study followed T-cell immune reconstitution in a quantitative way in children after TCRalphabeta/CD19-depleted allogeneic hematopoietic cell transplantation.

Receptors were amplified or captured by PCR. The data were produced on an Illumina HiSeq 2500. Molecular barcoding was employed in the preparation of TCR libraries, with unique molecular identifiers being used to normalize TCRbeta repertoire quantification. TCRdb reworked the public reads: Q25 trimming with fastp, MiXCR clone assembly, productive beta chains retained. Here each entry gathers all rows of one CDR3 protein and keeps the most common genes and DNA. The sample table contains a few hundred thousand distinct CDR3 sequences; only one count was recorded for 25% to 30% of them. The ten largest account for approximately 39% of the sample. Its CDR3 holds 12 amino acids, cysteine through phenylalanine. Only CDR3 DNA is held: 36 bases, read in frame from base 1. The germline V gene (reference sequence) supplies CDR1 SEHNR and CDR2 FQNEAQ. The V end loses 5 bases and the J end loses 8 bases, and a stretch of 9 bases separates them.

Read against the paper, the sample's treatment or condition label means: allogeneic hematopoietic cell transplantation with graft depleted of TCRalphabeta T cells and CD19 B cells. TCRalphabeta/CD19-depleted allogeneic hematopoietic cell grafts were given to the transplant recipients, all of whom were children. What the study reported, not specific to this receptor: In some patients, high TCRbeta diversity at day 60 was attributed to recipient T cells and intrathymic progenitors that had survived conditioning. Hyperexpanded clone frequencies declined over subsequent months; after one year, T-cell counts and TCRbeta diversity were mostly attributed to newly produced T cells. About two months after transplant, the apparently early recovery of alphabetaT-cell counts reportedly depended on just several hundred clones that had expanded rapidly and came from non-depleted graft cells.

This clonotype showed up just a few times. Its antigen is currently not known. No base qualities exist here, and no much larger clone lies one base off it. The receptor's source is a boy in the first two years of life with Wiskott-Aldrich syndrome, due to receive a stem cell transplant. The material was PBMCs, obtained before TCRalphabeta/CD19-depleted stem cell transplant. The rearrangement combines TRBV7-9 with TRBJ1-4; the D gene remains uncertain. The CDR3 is CASSPLGEKLFF. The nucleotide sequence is TGTGCCAGCAGCCCTCTGGGGGAAAAACTGTTTTTT. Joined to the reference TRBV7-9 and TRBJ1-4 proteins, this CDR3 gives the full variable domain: DTGVSQNPRHKITKRGQNVTFRCDPISEHNRLYWYRQTLGQGPEFLTYFQNEAQLEKSRLLSDRFSAERPKGSFSTLEIQRTEQGDSAMYLCASSPLGEKLFFGSGTQLSVL.